These T cell receptor beta chains were read from a single sample in a study of blood T cell repertoires in COVID-19. This table comes from immunoSEQ multiplex PCR, and its TCRdb copy is limited to in-frame clones, with some not included. The sample lists around 150,000 clones, roughly 85% seen once, with approximately 3.5% in the top ten. Sample: peripheral blood. The receptors originated from a man aged 65-85 years with acute or convalescent COVID-19. Each CDR3 is given with its conserved first and last residue. The D gene is left open where the match is weak. Clone size is not always given. Where it is, it says once, few, many or a class for expanded clones.

NA	TRBV2	TRBD1	TRBJ1-6	TGTGCCAGCAGTTCCGGGACAGACTCCTATAATTCACCCCTCCACTTT	CASSSGTDSYNSPLHF
NA	TRBV7-9	TRBD1	TRBJ1-4	TGTGCCAGCAGCTTATCCCGGACAGGGGGCGATGAAAAACTGTTTTTT	CASSLSRTGGDEKLFF
NA	TRBV19	TRBD1	TRBJ1-6	TGTGCCAGTAGTTTCCGGGACAGCAATTCACCCCTCCACTTT	CASSFRDSNSPLHF
NA	TRBV7-9	TRBD1	TRBJ2-4	TGTGCCAGCAGCTTAGCGCGTGCCCAGGGGGTTGGCATTCAGTACTTC	CASSLARAQGVGIQYF
NA	TRBV29-1	TRBD1	TRBJ2-2	TGCAGCGTTGAGATATGGACAGGGAGGACCGGGGAGCTGTTTTTT	CSVEIWTGRTGELFF
NA	TRBV19	NA	TRBJ1-1	TGTGCCAGTAGTATAAGGTCGGGGGGCTCTGAAGCTTTCTTT	CASSIRSGGSEAFF
NA	TRBV5-1	TRBD2	TRBJ2-1	TGCGCCAGCAGCACTGGGACTAGCTTAGTAGGATACAATGAGCAGTTCTTC	CASSTGTSLVGYNEQFF
NA	TRBV6-2/TRBV6-3	TRBD2	TRBJ2-1	TGTGCCAGCAGTACAATAGCGGGCGCTCGTACTGGTGAGCAGTTCTTC	CASSTIAGARTGEQFF
NA	TRBV19	TRBD1	TRBJ1-1	TGTGCCAGTAGCGGGGGGACAGGGGAGAGGACTGAAGCTTTCTTT	CASSGGTGERTEAFF
NA	TRBV14	NA	TRBJ2-1	TGTGCCAGCAGCCAAGGTAATAGCGGATACAATGAGCAGTTCTTC	CASSQGNSGYNEQFF
NA	TRBV29-1	NA	TRBJ2-1	TGCAGCGTTGATGGGGGGGGGCATGAGCAGTTCTTC	CSVDGGGHEQFF
NA	TRBV6-4	NA	TRBJ1-1	TGTGCCAGCAGTGTTCAAAAAAACACTGAAGCTTTCTTT	CASSVQKNTEAFF
NA	TRBV14	NA	TRBJ1-2	TGTGCCAGCAGCCAACTGGTCGGACGGGACTTGGGTGGCTACACCTTC	CASSQLVGRDLGGYTF
once	TRBV24-1	NA	TRBJ2-1	TGTGCCACCAGTGATTTGGGGCCCAGCTCCTACAATGAGCAGTTCTTC	CATSDLGPSSYNEQFF
NA	TRBV9	TRBD2	TRBJ2-5	TGTGCCAGCAGCACAACATTCAGCGGGAGGTCCCAAGAGACCCAGTACTTC	CASSTTFSGRSQETQYF
NA	TRBV6-2/TRBV6-3	TRBD1	TRBJ1-1	TGTGCCAGCAGTTACTCGGGACAGGAGACTGAAGCTTTCTTT	CASSYSGQETEAFF
NA	TRBV6-5	TRBD1	TRBJ2-2	TGTGCCAGCAGCCGACAGGGGGCTAACACCGGGGAGCTGTTTTTT	CASSRQGANTGELFF
NA	TRBV7-2	NA	TRBJ1-2	TGTGCCAGCAGCTTAGGGTTACAGGGAGTAGAAGGCTACACCTTC	CASSLGLQGVEGYTF
many	TRBV27	NA	TRBJ2-1	TGTGCCAGCAGTTTGGGGCAGAACTACAATGAGCAGTTCTTC	CASSLGQNYNEQFF
NA	TRBV18	NA	TRBJ1-2	TGTGCCAGCTCACCACCGGAGCAGCTACCTAGTTATGGCTACACCTTC	CASSPPEQLPSYGYTF
NA	TRBV30	TRBD1	TRBJ2-3	TGTGCCGGACAAACCGCAGGGGGTGGAACAGATACGCAGTATTTT	CAGQTAGGGTDTQYF
NA	TRBV5-1	NA	TRBJ1-1	TGCGCCAGCAGCTTGAGGGAGTTCGCTGAAGCTTTCTTT	CASSLREFAEAFF
once	TRBV19	TRBD2	TRBJ2-7	TGTGCCAGTAGTAGGGATCTAGCGGGACGTTCCAGGTACGAGCAGTACTTC	CASSRDLAGRSRYEQYF
NA	TRBV5-5	NA	TRBJ1-2	TGTGCCAGCAGCTTGGAGGAGGGTGGCTACACCTTC	CASSLEEGGYTF
NA	TRBV6-5	NA	TRBJ2-2	TGTGCCAGCAGCCCGACAGCGAACACCGGGGAGCTGTTTTTT	CASSPTANTGELFF
NA	TRBV5-1	TRBD2	TRBJ2-3	TGCGCCAGCAGCTCTCAGGGCGGGAGTGCAGATACGCAGTATTTT	CASSSQGGSADTQYF
NA	TRBV24-1	TRBD2	TRBJ2-1	TGTGCCACCCGCTCGGGGGAGGGCCCCTACAATGAGCAGTTCTTC	CATRSGEGPYNEQFF
NA	TRBV7-2	TRBD2	TRBJ2-1	TGTGCCAGCAGGCCGGGACTAGCGGAAAACAATGAGCAGTTCTTC	CASRPGLAENNEQFF
NA	TRBV19	NA	TRBJ1-1	TGTGCCAGTAGCATGGGACATCGGAACACTGAAGCTTTCTTT	CASSMGHRNTEAFF
NA	TRBV2	NA	TRBJ1-1	TGTGCCAGCAGTGAAGGTGGACAACTCACTGAAGCTTTCTTT	CASSEGGQLTEAFF
NA	TRBV24-1	NA	TRBJ2-5	TGTGCCACCAGTGACCCCGACAGGTACCAAGAGACCCAGTACTTC	CATSDPDRYQETQYF
NA	TRBV28	NA	TRBJ2-7	TGTGCCAGCTTTGGCGGGACGGCTACCTACGAGCAGTACTTC	CASFGGTATYEQYF
once	TRBV3-1/TRBV3-2	TRBD2	TRBJ2-3	TGTGCCAGCAGCCTCGCTAGCGGGAGCCTTGGAAGCACAGATACGCAGTATTTT	CASSLASGSLGSTDTQYF
once	TRBV7-2	TRBD1	TRBJ1-5	TGTGCCAGCAGCCCTCGGACAGGTTTGGATCAGCCCCAGCATTTT	CASSPRTGLDQPQHF
NA	TRBV19	TRBD1	TRBJ2-6	TGTGCCAGTACCCGGGACAGCGTAGCTGGGGCCAACGTCCTGACTTTC	CASTRDSVAGANVLTF
medium-sized	TRBV10-3	TRBD1	TRBJ1-1	TGTGCCATCAGTGACACCCCCAGGGGAGGACAGGGGACTGAAGCTTTCTTT	CAISDTPRGGQGTEAFF
NA	TRBV5-1	TRBD1	TRBJ1-5	TGCGCCAGCAGCTCGGACAGGGGTGCTCAGCCCCAGCATTTT	CASSSDRGAQPQHF
once	TRBV7-9	TRBD2	TRBJ2-5	TGTGCCAGCAGCTTAGGAGGACTAGCGGTAAAGACCCAGTACTTC	CASSLGGLAVKTQYF
NA	TRBV19	TRBD2	TRBJ2-2	TGTGCCAGTAGTATTAGGGGGACTAGCGGGAGTTCGCCCGGGGAGCTGTTTTTT	CASSIRGTSGSSPGELFF
NA	TRBV28	TRBD2	TRBJ2-7	TGTGCCAGCACCCTGGGGGGGTTCGCCTACGAGCAGTACTTC	CASTLGGFAYEQYF
NA	TRBV14	NA	TRBJ1-2	TGTGCCAGCAGCCAAGAATCGTTCTATGGCTACACCTTC	CASSQESFYGYTF
NA	TRBV6-2/TRBV6-3	TRBD2	TRBJ2-7	TGTGCCAGCAGTTACGACGAACTAGCGGGAGGATTCCCCTCCTACGAGCAGTACTTC	CASSYDELAGGFPSYEQYF
NA	TRBV28	TRBD2	TRBJ2-1	TGTGCCAGCAGTTTAGGCGGGAGGGCCAATGAGCAGTTCTTC	CASSLGGRANEQFF
many	TRBV24-1	TRBD2	TRBJ2-2	TGTGCCACCAGTGACCCTTGGGGCGGGAGGACGACCGGGGAGCTGTTTTTT	CATSDPWGGRTTGELFF
NA	TRBV18	NA	TRBJ2-3	TGTGCCAGCTCACCACGTTTAACAGCTAGCACAGATACGCAGTATTTT	CASSPRLTASTDTQYF
NA	TRBV2	NA	TRBJ2-2	TGTGCCAGCAGTGAACAGGATAACACAAACACCGGGGAGCTGTTTTTT	CASSEQDNTNTGELFF
once	TRBV5-1	NA	TRBJ1-6	TGCGCCAGCAGCTTGGGAGGGAACAATTCACCCCTCCACTTT	CASSLGGNNSPLHF
NA	TRBV2	TRBD2	TRBJ2-7	TGTGCCAGCAGTGCGGGGGGCTACGAGCAGTACTTC	CASSAGGYEQYF
NA	TRBV5-6	NA	TRBJ2-3	TGTGCCAGCAGCCAGGCTGTTCGCACAGATACGCAGTATTTT	CASSQAVRTDTQYF
NA	TRBV6-4	NA	TRBJ2-7	TGTGCCAGCAGGGCCTTCCCGGGGTCCTACGAGCAGTACTTC	CASRAFPGSYEQYF
NA	TRBV5-4	NA	TRBJ2-7	TGTGCCAGCAGCCGGGACTCCATCTTAAGCTCCTACGAGCAGTACTTC	CASSRDSILSSYEQYF
NA	TRBV9	NA	TRBJ1-1	TGTGCCAGCAGCGTGACAGATTACACTGAAGCTTTCTTT	CASSVTDYTEAFF
NA	TRBV24-1	NA	TRBJ2-3	TGTGCCGCCAGGGGGGCCAACACAGATACGCAGTATTTT	CAARGANTDTQYF
once	TRBV29-1	NA	TRBJ1-1	TGCAGCGTTGAGGTCAGGGCCACTGAAGCTTTCTTT	CSVEVRATEAFF
NA	TRBV6-5	TRBD1	TRBJ2-2	TGTGCCGGATCGACAGGGATGAACACCGGGGAGCTGTTTTTT	CAGSTGMNTGELFF
NA	TRBV20-1	NA	TRBJ1-1	TGCAGTGTGGACACGAACACTGAAGCTTTCTTT	CSVDTNTEAFF
once	TRBV5-1	TRBD2	TRBJ2-1	TGCGCCAGCAGTCTAGCGGGAGGGCCATTCAATGAGCAGTTCTTC	CASSLAGGPFNEQFF
NA	TRBV6-6	TRBD1	TRBJ2-5	TGTGCCAGCAGGAGACAGGGCAATACCCCCCAAGAGACCCAGTACTTC	CASRRQGNTPQETQYF
NA	TRBV5-1	NA	TRBJ2-2	TGCGCCAGCAGCTTGGAAGGCCAGGGCACCGGGGAGCTGTTTTTT	CASSLEGQGTGELFF
NA	TRBV28	TRBD2	TRBJ2-2	TGTGCCAGCATCAAACCAGGGAGGGCCGGGGAGCTGTTTTTT	CASIKPGRAGELFF